This T cell receptor (beta chain) was obtained from a study of CD8 T cells in Susac syndrome. Whole-study results and caveats: It was acknowledged by the study that relatively few individuals were included in its TCR sequencing and HLA analysis.

Roughly 0.45 to 1 ug RNA was reverse transcribed with random hexamers. The immunoSEQ assay covered 54 Vbeta and 13 Jbeta segments for CDR3. TCRdb analysed the immunoSEQ multiplex PCR reads with MiXCR anew, one entry per CDR3 protein. The sample includes some 160,000 distinct CDR3 sequences, approximately 96% seen only once; the top ten take 0.15% to 0.2%. V dropped 0 bases and J dropped 0 bases, with 11 bases sitting between them. The CDR3 sequence is 16 residues long. Germline loops: CDR1 DFQATT, CDR2 SNEGSKA (reference sequence). A note on this clonotype: The antigen remains unidentified.

The authors carried out high-throughput sequencing of TCR beta. They applied it to CD8+ and CD4+ T cells obtained from blood. While CD8+ and CD4+ T cells were isolated negatively, TEMRA cells were enriched by FACS. Sequenced input: CD8+ T cells from PBMCs. The rearrangement uses TRBV20-1 and TRBJ1-4; D call uncertain. This TCR came from a human donor with multiple sclerosis. The CDR3 loop is CSARDWQTATNEKLFF. CDR3 in DNA: TGCAGTGCTAGAGATTGGCAGACTGCAACTAATGAAAAACTGTTTTTT.